These 10 T cell receptor beta chains came from one sample sequenced in a study of PD-1 blockade in classical Hodgkin lymphoma (dated by TCRdb to 2018 to 2020). Library preparation employed the immunoSEQ multiplex PCR assay. TCRdb re-hosts the immuneACCESS table, in-frame sequences only. Its copies lack some clones; in the studies checked, an unresolved V gene accounts for under half of them, and the cause for the rest is not known. This sample comprises fewer than 7,500 clones, 60% of them detected only once. The ten largest clones represent roughly a tenth of the sample. The time point label for this specimen denotes: cycle 4 day 1 (C4D1), after 6 weeks of nivolumab. Every trial patient had relapsed after autologous stem cell transplantation, and cohorts A, B and C differed in prior brentuximab vedotin exposure. CD8+ T cells were purified from thawed PBMCs by magnetic negative selection with a Miltenyi CD8+ T cell isolation kit.

The specimen comprised CD8+ T cells from blood, sampled before the fourth cycle of nivolumab. These receptors came from a human donor with classical Hodgkin lymphoma.

This clone appeared a few times. The sample has other DNA sequences that encode this CDR3 too. The chain couples TRBV11-2 to TRBJ2-1; TRBD2 aligns across 11 bases. The germline gives CDR1 SGHAT, CDR2 FQNNGV. Losses at the gene ends were 6 bases for V and 7 bases for J; bases not matched to a gene: 8. The CDR3 is made up of 15 amino acids. As DNA, the CDR3 is TGTGCCAGCAGGGACCTAGCGGGAGGCGGGAATGAGCAGTTCTTC. Residues: CASRDLAGGGNEQFF. Together with reference TRBV11-2 and TRBJ2-1, the CDR3 gives the full variable domain: EAGVAQSPRYKIIEKRQSVAFWCNPISGHATLYWYQQILGQGPKLLIQFQNNGVVDDSQLPKDRFSAERLKGVDSTLKIQPAKLEDSAVYLCASRDLAGGGNEQFFGPGTRLTVL.

The chain recombines TRBV28 with TRBJ1-1, with D unresolved. The CDR3 spans 14 residues. CDR1 is MDHEN and CDR2 is SYDVKM in the germline V gene. Trimming stripped 0 bases from V and 2 bases from J, with 7 bases between. CDR3 loop: CASSLWRENTEAFF. Written as DNA, the CDR3 is TGTGCCAGCAGTTTATGGCGGGAAAACACTGAAGCTTTCTTT. The full variable domain, completed using reference TRBV28 and TRBJ1-1, is DVKVTQSSRYLVKRTGEKVFLECVQDMDHENMFWYRQDPGLGLRLIYFSYDVKMKEKGDIPEGYSVSREKKERFSLILESASTNQTSMYLCASSLWRENTEAFFGQGTRLTVV.

The chain joins TRBV7-9 to TRBJ2-3; a weak D match, TRBD2 (6 bases). Trimming pared 0 bases from V and 7 bases from J, leaving 11 bases between. In germline, CDR1 is SEHNR, CDR2 FQNEAQ (reference sequence). The CDR3 extends over 14 amino acids. The CDR3 reads CASSLAGGWHTQYF. CDR3 bases: TGTGCCAGCAGCTTAGCGGGAGGATGGCATACGCAGTATTTT.

This chain joins TRBV7-6 and TRBJ2-1, with D unresolved. CDR3 length: 19 amino acids. Trimming removed 1 base from V and 5 bases from J, with 24 bases in between. Germline V gene data show CDR1 as SGHVS and CDR2 as FNYEAQ. CDR3: CASSLVGARPLPPHNEQFF. CDR3 in DNA: TGTGCCAGCAGCTTAGTAGGAGCACGGCCCCTACCCCCCCACAATGAGCAGTTCTTC.

The V call is TRBV28, the J call TRBJ2-2, with D possibly matching TRBD1 (5 bases). The CDR3 consists of 15 residues. Trimming cost V 3 bases and J 4 bases, with 12 bases left between them. Germline loops: CDR1 MDHEN, CDR2 SYDVKM. As DNA, the CDR3 is TGTGCCAGCAGTTTCGAGACAGATGCCACCGGGGAGCTGTTTTTT. Its protein is CASSFETDATGELFF.

In this sample, this clone turned up a few times. The CDR3 DNA follows: TGCGCCAGCAGCTTGGACGCCACCTACGAGCAGTACTTC. Translated, it gives CASSLDATYEQYF. The rearrangement links TRBV5-1 to TRBJ2-7; D remains ambiguous. Looked up from germline, CDR1 is SGHRS and CDR2 is YFSETQ. The CDR3 has 13 amino acids. V gave up 0 bases and J gave up 2 bases, with 6 bases separating them.

This chain joins TRBV7-9 and TRBJ2-7; 12 bases are a match to TRBD2. The CDR3 spans 18 residues. V was clipped by 4 bases and J by 3 bases; unmatched bases: 13. Germline CDR1 reads SEHNR; CDR2 reads FQNEAQ (reference sequence). The CDR3 DNA reads as TGTGCCAGCAGCTCAATTAGGCGGACTAGCGGGAATATCTACGAGCAGTACTTC. Encoded protein: CASSSIRRTSGNIYEQYF.

The chain uses TRBV28 and TRBJ2-5; 11 bases agree with TRBD2. CDR1 is MDHEN, CDR2 SYDVKM, per germline. V was pared by 1 base and J by 10 bases, with 14 bases of the junction left unmatched. The CDR3 totals 17 residues. CDR3 nucleotide sequence: TGTGCCAGCAGTTTATTGTTAGCGGGGGGGGTCCAAGAGGTCCAGTACTTC. Translating gives CASSLLLAGGVQEVQYF. The full variable domain, completed using reference TRBV28 and TRBJ2-5, is DVKVTQSSRYLVKRTGEKVFLECVQDMDHENMFWYRQDPGLGLRLIYFSYDVKMKEKGDIPEGYSVSREKKERFSLILESASTNQTSMYLCASSLLLAGGVQEVQYFGPGTRLLVL.

The CDR3 loop reads CASSSTRGQGTGELFF. The CDR3 coding sequence is TGTGCCAGCTCATCGACCAGGGGACAGGGGACCGGGGAGCTGTTTTTT. The chain uses TRBV18 and TRBJ2-2; the match to TRBD1 covers 10 bases. Germline V lookup: CDR1 KGHSH, CDR2 LQKENI. The junction had 8 bases not matched to a gene; V was cut back by 5 bases and J by 5 bases. The CDR3 loop spans 16 amino acids.

This clone came up a few times. The rearrangement uses TRBV7-6 and TRBJ1-1; D remains unclear. The V end was cut by 0 bases, the J end by 0 bases, with 8 bases between. Germline values: CDR1 SGHVS, CDR2 FNYEAQ. CDR3 length equals 15 residues. CDR3 amino acids: CASSLAPALNTEAFF. CDR3 in DNA: TGTGCCAGCAGCTTAGCGCCGGCTTTGAACACTGAAGCTTTCTTT.